This T cell receptor (beta chain) appears in the sequencing data of a study of metastatic and nonmetastatic thyroid tumors. About the study: The study looked at repertoires side by side in blood and in tumor or nodule tissue from malignant and benign thyroid patients.

Each patient went into thyroid surgery without having received any treatment. Findings and limits, study-wide: It was reportedly found that TCR beta diversity was significantly higher in malignant thyroid tumors than in benign nodules, a difference seen in both blood and tumor samples.

Under the authors' procedure: The study took CDR3 differences across clinicopathological groups and made a distant-metastasis classifier for papillary thyroid cancer from them. TCRdb recomputed clones from the PCR reads via MiXCR. TCRdb's processing, not the authors' own work, is the source of the V and J calls. The data show about 4,300 clones, with under 30% seen just once and roughly 10% held by the top ten. About this clone: The antigen is not known.

Germline V gene lookup returns CDR1 SGHTA and CDR2 FQGNSA. This CDR3 spans 15 amino acids. Trimming left V 2 bases short and J 3 bases short, with 14 bases between. The chain joins TRBV7-2 to TRBJ2-7, with D possibly TRBD2 on 6 matching bases. The clonotype comes from a male donor with papillary thyroid cancer or a benign thyroid nodule (not recorded which). Some clones in this sample may be carry-over from other donors' samples. Sample: tumor tissue. CDR3 sequence reads: CASSLISGPYYEQYF. For the CDR3, the DNA is TGTGCCAGCAGCTTAATTAGCGGCCCGTACTACGAGCAGTACTTC.